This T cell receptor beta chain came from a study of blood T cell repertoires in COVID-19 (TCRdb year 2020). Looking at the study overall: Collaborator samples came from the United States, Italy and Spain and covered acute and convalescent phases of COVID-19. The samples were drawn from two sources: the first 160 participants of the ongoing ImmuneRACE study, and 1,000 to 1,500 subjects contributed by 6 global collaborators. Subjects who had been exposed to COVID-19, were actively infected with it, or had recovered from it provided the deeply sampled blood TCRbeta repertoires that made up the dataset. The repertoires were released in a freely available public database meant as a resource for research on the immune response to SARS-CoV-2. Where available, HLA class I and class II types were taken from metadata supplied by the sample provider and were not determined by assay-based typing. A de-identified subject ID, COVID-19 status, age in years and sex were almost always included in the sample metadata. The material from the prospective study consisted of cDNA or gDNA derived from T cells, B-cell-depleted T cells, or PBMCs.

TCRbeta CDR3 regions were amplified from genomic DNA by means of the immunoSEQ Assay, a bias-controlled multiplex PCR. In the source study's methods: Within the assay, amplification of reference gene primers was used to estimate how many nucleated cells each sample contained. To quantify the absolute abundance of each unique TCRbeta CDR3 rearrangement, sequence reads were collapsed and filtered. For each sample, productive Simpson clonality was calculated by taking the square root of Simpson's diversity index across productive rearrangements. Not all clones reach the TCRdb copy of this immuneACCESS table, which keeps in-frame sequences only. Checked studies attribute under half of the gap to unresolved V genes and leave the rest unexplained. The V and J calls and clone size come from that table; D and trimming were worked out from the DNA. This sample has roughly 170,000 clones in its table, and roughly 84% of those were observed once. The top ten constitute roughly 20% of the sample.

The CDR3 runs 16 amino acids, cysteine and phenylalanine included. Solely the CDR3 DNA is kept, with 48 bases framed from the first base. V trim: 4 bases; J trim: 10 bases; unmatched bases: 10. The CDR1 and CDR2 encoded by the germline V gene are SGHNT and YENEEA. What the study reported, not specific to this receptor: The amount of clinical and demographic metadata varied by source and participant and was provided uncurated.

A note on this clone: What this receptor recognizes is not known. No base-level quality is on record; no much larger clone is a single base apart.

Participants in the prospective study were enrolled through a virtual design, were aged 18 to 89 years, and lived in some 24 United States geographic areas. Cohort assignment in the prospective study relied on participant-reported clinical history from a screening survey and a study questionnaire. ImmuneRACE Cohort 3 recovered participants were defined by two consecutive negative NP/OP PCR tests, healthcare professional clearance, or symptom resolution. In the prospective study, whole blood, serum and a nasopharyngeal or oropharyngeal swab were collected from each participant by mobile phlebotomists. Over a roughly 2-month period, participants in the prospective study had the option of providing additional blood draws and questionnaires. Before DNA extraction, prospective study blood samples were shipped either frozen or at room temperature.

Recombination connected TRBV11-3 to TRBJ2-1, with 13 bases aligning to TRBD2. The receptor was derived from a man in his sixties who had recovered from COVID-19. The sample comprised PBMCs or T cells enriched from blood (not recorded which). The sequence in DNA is TGTGCCAGCAGCTCGGGGACTAGCGGGGATGGGGGAGAGCAGTTCTTC. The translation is CASSSGTSGDGGEQFF.